The next 12 T cell receptor beta chains were all read from a single sample in a study of blood T cell repertoires in COVID-19. Assay: immunoSEQ multiplex PCR; the TCRdb copy retains only in-frame clones and omits some. The sample lists approximately 360,000 clones; roughly 90% were seen once. Input material: PBMCs or T cells enriched from blood (not recorded which). These receptors originate from a woman between 25 and 40 years old with acute COVID-19.

The V call is TRBV7-2, the J call TRBJ2-1; 7 positions agree with TRBD2. CDR1 SGHTA and CDR2 FQGNSA come from the germline V gene. After removal of 0 bases from V and 7 bases from J, the junction contained 6 bases not matched to a gene. There are 15 residues in the CDR3. Here the CDR3 reads CASSLAGTNLNEQFF. CDR3 nucleotides: TGTGCCAGCAGCTTAGCAGGGACTAACCTTAATGAGCAGTTCTTC.

V usage is TRBV2 and J usage is TRBJ2-7; weak D call: TRBD1 (5 bases). V was trimmed by 2 bases and J by 9 bases, leaving 14 bases between them. Germline V CDR1 and CDR2: SNHLY, FYNNEI. This CDR3 comprises 13 residues. The CDR3 DNA sequence: TGTGCCAGCAGTGAAATCGGCGACAGTCGGCAGTACTTC. Its translation: CASSEIGDSRQYF.

The V and J genes are TRBV7-8 and TRBJ1-1, with 10 bases aligning to TRBD1. The CDR3 consists of 18 residues. CDR1 SGHVS and CDR2 FQNEAQ come from the germline V gene. V shed 2 bases and J 5 bases; nucleotides not matched to a gene: 14. Here the CDR3 DNA reads TGTGCCAGCAGCTTACCCCTCTTTGGACAGGGGGTTCGAACTGAAGCTTTCTTT. Translated: CASSLPLFGQGVRTEAFF. The complete variable domain, with remaining parts taken from reference TRBV7-8 and TRBJ1-1, reads GAGVSQSPRYKVAKRGQDVALRCDPISGHVSLFWYQQALGQGPEFLTYFQNEAQLDKSGLPSDRFFAERPEGSVSTLKIQRTQQEDSAVYLCASSLPLFGQGVRTEAFFGQGTRLTVV.

The CDR3 nucleotides are TGTGCCAGCAGCTTTAACACGGCAGGGGGCTCACCCCTCCACTTT. Translating gives CASSFNTAGGSPLHF. The rearrangement links TRBV7-2 to TRBJ1-6; 8 bases map to TRBD1. Germline loops: CDR1 SGHTA, CDR2 FQGNSA. The ends lost 3 bases at V and 10 bases at J; junction bases unmatched: 8. This CDR3 spans 15 amino acids.

V gene TRBV9 combines with J gene TRBJ1-5; no reliable D call. This CDR3 contains 18 residues. The ends were cut back, 4 bases at V and 10 bases at J, with 30 bases in the middle. Germline CDR1 reads SGDLS; CDR2 reads YYNGEE. The CDR3: CASSFQGYPPVGPGPQHF. The CDR3, as DNA: TGTGCCAGCAGCTTCCAAGGGTATCCGCCGGTGGGTCCGGGACCCCAGCATTTT.

The rearrangement uses TRBV6-4 and TRBJ2-3; D is uncertain. The V gene lost 3 bases and the J gene lost 6 bases, with 13 bases spanning the gap. This CDR3 spans 14 amino acids. Looked up from germline, CDR1 is MRHNA and CDR2 is SNTAGT. CDR3 nucleotides: TGTGCCAGCAGTGAAAACTCCGTCCCGGATACGCAGTATTTT. Translation gives CASSENSVPDTQYF.

The J gene is TRBJ2-7, the V gene TRBV3-1 (or the pseudogene TRBV3-2); D not resolved. The CDR3 runs 14 residues. V shed 0 bases and J shed 3 bases, with 9 bases lying between them. Germline CDR1 is LGHDT and CDR2 is YNNKEL (reference sequence). DNA of the CDR3: TGTGCCAGCAGCCAAGAACAGCTAAGCTACGAGCAGTACTTC. Protein product: CASSQEQLSYEQYF.

The chain has TRBV29-1 and TRBJ1-2, with 8 bases aligning to TRBD1. The CDR3 contains 13 residues. Trimming removed 5 bases from V and 8 bases from J; junction bases left unmatched: 10. The germline gives CDR1 SQVTM, CDR2 ANQGSEA. CDR3 DNA: TGCAGCGTTTCCCTGACCCAGGGGGCCGGCTACACCTTC. This codes for CSVSLTQGAGYTF.

The chain combines TRBV10-1 with TRBJ1-2, with 9 bases identical to TRBD1. The CDR3 loop spans 13 amino acids. Germline assignment: CDR1 WNHNN and CDR2 SYGVQD (reference sequence). With V trimmed by 6 bases and J by 10 bases, 9 bases remained unmatched. Here the CDR3 DNA reads TGCGCCAGCAGCGACGGGACAGGGAGTATCTACACCTTC. Amino acid sequence: CASSDGTGSIYTF.

The rearrangement links TRBV21-1 to TRBJ2-7; TRBD1, the D gene given by the table, was not confirmed from the DNA. TRBV21-1 is a known pseudogene. The length of the CDR3 is 13 residues. The CDR3 spells CASSKTQDYEQYF. The CDR3, as DNA: TGTGCCAGCAGCAAAACACAGGACTACGAGCAGTACTTC.

The chain links TRBV29-1 to TRBJ1-1; the match to TRBD1 covers 11 bases. The CDR3 spans 15 residues. Germline CDR1 reads SQVTM; CDR2 reads ANQGSEA. Unmatched junction bases numbered 9, after V lost 6 bases and J lost 3 bases. CDR3 in DNA: TGCAGCGTGCTCCGGGACAGGGGGTGGGACACTGAAGCTTTCTTT. This translates into CSVLRDRGWDTEAFF.

A single count supports this clone. The V and J genes are TRBV6-2 or TRBV6-3 and TRBJ1-1; D gene uncertain. Germline V CDR1 and CDR2: MNHEY, SVGEGT. The CDR3 is 16 amino acids. V lost 5 bases to trimming and J lost 0 bases, with 16 bases between them. The CDR3 coding sequence is TGTGCCAGCAGTGACGGAGGGCCACCCATGAACACTGAAGCTTTCTTT. This translates into CASSDGGPPMNTEAFF.